These 2 T cell receptor beta chains were all obtained from the same sample, sequenced in a study of chemoradiotherapy in HPV16-positive cancers. Sequencing used immunoSEQ multiplex PCR; TCRdb keeps in-frame clones, though not all of them. The top ten clones hold about 2.1% of a sample with around 5,700 clones, around 86% of them seen once. Sequenced here: tumor tissue, sampled from a patient who underwent chemoradiotherapy. The receptors derive from a human donor with HPV-associated anogenital cancer.

The J gene is TRBJ2-1, the V gene TRBV7-3; 7 bases match TRBD2. Germline values: CDR1 SGHTA, CDR2 FQGTGA. J gave up 12 bases and V 5 bases, and 7 bases lay outside the gene matches. The CDR3 has 12 residues. As DNA, the CDR3 is TGTGCCAGCAGCCCATCTACGGGAGGGCAGTTCTTC. Protein product: CASSPSTGGQFF.

The chain carries TRBV15 and TRBJ2-1; D is possibly TRBD2 (5 bases). V shed 8 bases and J shed 7 bases, with 21 bases lying between them. The V gene's germline CDR1 is LNHNV and CDR2 YYDKDF (reference sequence). The CDR3 is 15 residues long. CDR3 nucleotide sequence: TGTGCCACCGATCGTGGTTCTCACAGAGGGAATGAGCAGTTCTTC. This gives the protein CATDRGSHRGNEQFF.